This entry lists 9 T cell receptor beta chains sequenced from one sample in a study of technical replicates of blood from a few donors. The data were produced by immunoSEQ multiplex PCR, yet TCRdb's version contains in-frame clones alone and is incomplete. The profile covers more than 60,000 clones, with around 93% appearing a single time and 0.2% to 0.3% taken by the ten largest. Sequenced material: T cells isolated from PBMCs. The receptors derive from a human donor in good health.

CDR3 protein: CASQAGRETQYF. The CDR3 bases are TGTGCCAGCCAAGCTGGTCGAGAGACCCAGTACTTC. This chain joins TRBV28 and TRBJ2-5; D ambiguous. Germline loops: CDR1 MDHEN, CDR2 SYDVKM. Trimming stripped 8 bases from V and 4 bases from J, with 11 bases between. CDR3 length: 12 amino acids.

The chain employs TRBV6-5 and TRBJ2-6; D uncertain. Trimming removed 1 base at V and 0 bases at J, with 4 bases between. The CDR3 is 15 amino acids. Germline CDR1 is MNHEY and CDR2 is SVGAGI. The CDR3: CASSYFLSGANVLTF. The CDR3, as DNA: TGTGCCAGCAGTTACTTCCTCTCTGGGGCCAACGTCCTGACTTTC.

The V and J genes are TRBV7-8 and TRBJ2-5; 7 bases are shared with TRBD2. Germline V gene lookup returns CDR1 SGHVS and CDR2 FQNEAQ. Unmatched junction bases numbered 2, after V lost 3 bases and J lost 1 base. The CDR3 spans 14 residues. The CDR3 DNA is TGTGCCAGCAGCTTCGGGGGGAGCCAAGAGACCCAGTACTTC. Amino acids: CASSFGGSQETQYF.

V is TRBV9 and J is TRBJ2-5; D is uncertain. The CDR3 contains 14 residues. The germline V gene encodes CDR1 SGDLS and CDR2 YYNGEE. Deletions cut 0 bases from V and 5 bases from J, with 11 bases between. The DNA for the CDR3 is TGTGCCAGCAGCGTAGCTGTCGGTCGGGAGACCCAGTACTTC. Translation gives CASSVAVGRETQYF.

This clone appeared a single time. In DNA, the CDR3 is TGTGCCAGCAGCTCACCGATACGGAGCGGGGGGGAGCCAGATACGCAGTATTTT. Translated, it gives CASSSPIRSGGEPDTQYF. This chain joins TRBV7-2 and TRBJ2-3; 10 bases fit TRBD2. Germline V gene lookup returns CDR1 SGHTA and CDR2 FQGNSA. V was clipped by 4 bases and J by 4 bases; unmatched bases: 14. The CDR3 contains 18 residues.

This clone turned up a few times. This sequence joins TRBV28 and TRBJ1-1; D gene unclear. The germline gives CDR1 MDHEN, CDR2 SYDVKM. The CDR3 loop spans 15 amino acids. V was clipped by 3 bases and J by 5 bases, with 16 bases between them. The CDR3 loop reads CASSFVRPGGTEAFF. The CDR3 DNA reads TGTGCCAGCAGTTTTGTGAGGCCTGGCGGGACTGAAGCTTTCTTT.

V is TRBV5-1 and J is TRBJ2-3; D gene ambiguous. The germline CDR1 and CDR2 sequences are SGHRS and YFSETQ. V was cut by 0 bases and J by 1 base, with 12 bases left in between. The CDR3 loop spans 16 amino acids. CDR3 sequence: CASSLVPGSGTDTQYF. The CDR3 DNA reads as TGCGCCAGCAGCTTGGTGCCAGGCTCCGGCACAGATACGCAGTATTTT. Looking up the rest from reference TRBV5-1 and TRBJ2-3 gives the full variable domain: KAGVTQTPRYLIKTRGQQVTLSCSPISGHRSVSWYQQTPGQGLQFLFEYFSETQRNKGNFPGRFSGRQFSNSRSEMNVSTLELGDSALYLCASSLVPGSGTDTQYFGPGTRLTVL.

The chain employs TRBV10-3 and TRBJ2-3; the D is unclear. Trimming took off 5 bases at V and 6 bases at J, with 9 bases between the two ends. The germline V gene has CDR1 ENHRY and CDR2 SYGVKD. The CDR3 loop spans 12 amino acids. CDR3 loop: CAISNYGDTQYF. In DNA form, the CDR3 reads TGTGCCATCAGTAACTATGGGGATACGCAGTATTTT.

The chain couples TRBV30 to TRBJ1-4; D gene ambiguous. Looked up from germline, CDR1 is GTSNPN and CDR2 is SVGIG (reference sequence). V dropped 0 bases and J dropped 4 bases, with 9 bases sitting between them. The CDR3 covers 14 residues. The chain's CDR3 is CAWSVGRSNEKLFF. For the CDR3, the DNA is TGTGCCTGGAGTGTAGGGAGGAGTAATGAAAAACTGTTTTTT.